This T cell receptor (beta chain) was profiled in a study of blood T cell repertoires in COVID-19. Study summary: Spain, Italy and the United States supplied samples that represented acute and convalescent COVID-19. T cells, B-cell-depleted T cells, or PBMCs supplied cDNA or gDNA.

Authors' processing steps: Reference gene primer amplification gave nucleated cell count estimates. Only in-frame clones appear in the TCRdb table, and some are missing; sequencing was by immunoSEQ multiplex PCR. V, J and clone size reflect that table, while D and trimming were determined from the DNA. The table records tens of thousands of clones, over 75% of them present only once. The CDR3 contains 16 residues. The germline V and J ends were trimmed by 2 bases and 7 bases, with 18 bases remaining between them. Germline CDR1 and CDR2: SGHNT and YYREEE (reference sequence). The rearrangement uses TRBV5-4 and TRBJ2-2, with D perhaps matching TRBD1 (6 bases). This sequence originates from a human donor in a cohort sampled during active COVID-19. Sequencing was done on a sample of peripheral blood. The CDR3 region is CASSLSSGQSLGELFF. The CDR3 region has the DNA TGTGCCAGCAGCTTAAGCTCCGGACAGAGTCTCGGGGAGCTGTTTTTT. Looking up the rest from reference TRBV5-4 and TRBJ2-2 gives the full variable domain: ETGVTQSPTHLIKTRGQQVTLRCSSQSGHNTVSWYQQALGQGPQFIFQYYREEENGRGNFPPRFSGLQFPNYSSELNVNALELDDSALYLCASSLSSGQSLGELFFGEGSRLTVL.